One sample yielded the 20 T cell receptor beta chains listed below, sequenced in a study of blood T cell repertoires in COVID-19. The table came from immunoSEQ multiplex PCR; TCRdb's copy has only in-frame clones and leaves some out. Among 25,000 to 35,000 clones listed, 89% were seen once. The material sequenced was peripheral blood. The source is an older man with acute or convalescent COVID-19.

This chain uses TRBV7-9 with TRBJ1-1; D possibly corresponds to TRBD1 (6 bases). The V gene's germline CDR1 is SEHNR and CDR2 FQNEAQ (reference sequence). The V end lost 7 bases, the J end lost 3 bases, and 9 bases lay between the germline ends. CDR3 length: 12 amino acids. CDR3 coding DNA: TGTGCCAGCACCTCAGGGGACACTGAAGCTTTCTTT. Translation: CASTSGDTEAFF.

This sequence joins TRBV5-1 and TRBJ2-5; 7 bases fit TRBD1. V was clipped by 0 bases and J by 5 bases; unmatched bases: 4. CDR3 size: 14 residues. From germline, CDR1 is SGHRS and CDR2 YFSETQ. CDR3 loop: CASSLGARGETQYF. The CDR3 bases are TGCGCCAGCAGCTTGGGGGCCAGGGGGGAGACCCAGTACTTC.

The chain recombines TRBV28 with TRBJ1-5; possibly TRBD1 for D (5 bases). CDR1 MDHEN and CDR2 SYDVKM come from the germline V gene. Trimming cost V 10 bases and J 1 base, with 8 bases left between them. This CDR3 is built from 12 residues. The CDR3 is CATSGSNQPQHF. CDR3 DNA: TGTGCCACCTCAGGGAGCAATCAGCCCCAGCATTTT.

This chain joins TRBV5-1 and TRBJ2-1, with D tentatively TRBD1 (8 bases). CDR3 length equals 16 residues. CDR1 is SGHRS, CDR2 YFSETQ, per germline. Trimming shortened V by 0 bases and J by 7 bases, and 17 bases separated the two germline ends. CDR3 region: CASSLVLDREGNEQFF. The CDR3 bases are TGCGCCAGCAGCTTGGTTCTGGACAGGGAGGGGAATGAGCAGTTCTTC.

The chain is built from TRBV27 and TRBJ1-5; TRBD1 might be the D (6 bases). Deletions cut 5 bases from V and 9 bases from J, with 14 bases between. The CDR3 has 13 amino acids. Looked up from germline, CDR1 is MNHEY and CDR2 is SMNVEV (reference sequence). This chain's CDR3 is CASSNREGTPQHF. CDR3 bases: TGTGCCAGCAGTAACAGGGAGGGGACGCCCCAGCATTTT.

The CDR3 coding sequence is TGTGCCAGCAGTGAACAGGGGGCGGGATATCAGCCCCAGCATTTT. Translation gives CASSEQGAGYQPQHF. The chain links TRBV6-1 to TRBJ1-5; 8 nucleotides align to TRBD1. CDR3 size: 15 residues. V lost 2 bases, J lost 5 bases, and 5 bases stayed unmatched. Per germline, CDR1 MNHNS and CDR2 SASEGT.

This clone was recorded only once. The chain links TRBV6-1 to TRBJ2-1, with D possibly being TRBD2 (5 bases). Trimming removed 2 bases at V and 6 bases at J, with 20 bases between. Germline-derived CDR1 and CDR2 are MNHNS and SASEGT. This CDR3 spans 17 amino acids. CDR3 sequence (DNA): TGTGCCAGCAGTGAAAGTACCTTTTTGGGAGTGGGCAATGAGCAGTTCTTC. It codes for CASSESTFLGVGNEQFF.

The V and J genes are TRBV27 and TRBJ1-2; D ambiguous. Germline loops: CDR1 MNHEY, CDR2 SMNVEV (reference sequence). The ends were cut back, 2 bases at V and 8 bases at J, with 12 bases in the middle. The CDR3 extends over 13 amino acids. As DNA, the CDR3 is TGTGCCAGCAGTTTAAATCCAGAGGGAGGCTACACCTTC. Residues: CASSLNPEGGYTF.

The chain couples TRBV27 to TRBJ2-7; D is perhaps TRBD2 (5 bases). CDR1 and CDR2 from the germline V gene are MNHEY and SMNVEV (reference sequence). This CDR3 has 15 amino acids. Deletions cut 3 bases from V and 2 bases from J, with 14 bases between. The CDR3 nucleotides read TGTGCCAGCAGTTTCGGGCGGGCTCGAACCTACGAGCAGTACTTC. Residues: CASSFGRARTYEQYF.

V usage is TRBV3-1 (or the pseudogene TRBV3-2) and J usage is TRBJ1-5; D is perhaps TRBD1 (5 bases). The CDR3 covers 15 residues. The germline gives CDR1 LGHDT, CDR2 YNNKEL (reference sequence). Trimming removed 4 bases from V and 7 bases from J, with 17 bases in between. CDR3 DNA: TGTGCCAGCAGCCTGGGAAGGGGCCTTGGGCAGCCCCAGCATTTT. It yields the protein CASSLGRGLGQPQHF.

V gene TRBV19 combines with J gene TRBJ2-5; 9 nucleotides align to TRBD1. Trimming removed 7 bases from V and 5 bases from J; junction bases left unmatched: 5. There are 13 residues in the CDR3. Germline V CDR1 and CDR2: LNHDA, SQIVND (reference sequence). The CDR3 nucleotides read TGTGCCAGTAAAGGGGGACAGGGCGAGACCCAGTACTTC. Its protein is CASKGGQGETQYF.

This chain joins TRBV2 and TRBJ2-5; 10 nucleotides match TRBD2. Trimming removed 11 bases from V and 10 bases from J; junction bases left unmatched: 16. From germline, CDR1 is SNHLY and CDR2 FYNNEI. CDR3 length equals 14 residues. CDR3 sequence: CAARFGLAAGGQYF. The CDR3 DNA is TGTGCCGCTCGGTTTGGACTAGCGGCTGGGGGCCAGTACTTC.

The V and J genes are TRBV6-5 and TRBJ1-1; D is uncertain. V was shortened by 5 bases and J by 10 bases, with 14 bases between the two germline ends. There are 12 residues in the CDR3. Looked up from germline, CDR1 is MNHEY and CDR2 is SVGAGI. The CDR3, as DNA: TGTGCCAGCAGTCCCCACTCGATTGGAGCTTTCTTT. This encodes CASSPHSIGAFF.

This rearrangement joins TRBV19 to TRBJ1-4; TRBD1 might be the D (5 bases). V lost 4 bases and J 6 bases, leaving 15 bases between the germline ends. CDR3 size: 15 residues. Germline CDR1 reads LNHDA; CDR2 reads SQIVND (reference sequence). The CDR3 reads CASSRDRRRDEKLFF. CDR3 nucleotide sequence: TGTGCCAGTAGTAGGGACCGACGGAGGGATGAAAAACTGTTTTTT.

This chain uses TRBV7-6 with TRBJ2-5; 12 positions match TRBD2. CDR3 size: 18 residues. Trimming removed 5 bases from V and 0 bases from J; junction bases left unmatched: 10. CDR1 is SGHVS, CDR2 FNYEAQ, per germline. The CDR3 DNA reads TGTGCCAGCAGCCTAAGACTAGCGGGAGAGGAGTACCAAGAGACCCAGTACTTC. This codes for CASSLRLAGEEYQETQYF.

The count of this clone is one. J is TRBJ1-4 and V is TRBV30, with 7 bases identical to TRBD1. The CDR3 spans 14 residues. Germline values: CDR1 GTSNPN, CDR2 SVGIG (reference sequence). Trimming cost V 0 bases and J 8 bases; bases outside gene matches: 6. CDR3 loop: CAWSVEGGAEKLFF. The CDR3 coding sequence is TGTGCCTGGAGTGTAGAAGGGGGCGCCGAAAAACTGTTTTTT.

This rearrangement joins TRBV7-2 to TRBJ2-5; 7 bases fit TRBD1. The germline V gene encodes CDR1 SGHTA and CDR2 FQGNSA. J was trimmed by 3 bases and V by 5 bases; bases with no gene match: 9. The CDR3 has 15 residues. The CDR3 DNA follows: TGTGCCAGCAGCCCGGGACAGAGCCAAAAAGAGACCCAGTACTTC. Its protein product is CASSPGQSQKETQYF.

V and J are TRBV2 and TRBJ1-1; the D is unclear. The CDR3 has 11 residues. V gave up 3 bases and J gave up 7 bases, with 6 bases separating them. CDR1 SNHLY and CDR2 FYNNEI come from the germline V gene. CDR3: CASSERFEAFF. DNA for the CDR3: TGTGCCAGCAGTGAGCGTTTTGAAGCTTTCTTT. Full variable domain (outside the CDR3, taken from reference TRBV2 and TRBJ1-1): EPEVTQTPSHQVTQMGQEVILRCVPISNHLYFYWYRQILGQKVEFLVSFYNNEISEKSEIFDDQFSVERPDGSNFTLKIRSTKLEDSAMYFCASSERFEAFFGQGTRLTVV.

The chain joins TRBV3-1 (or the pseudogene TRBV3-2) to TRBJ1-1; 8 bases align to TRBD1. Trimming took 4 bases from V and 3 from J; bases not matched to a gene: 4. The germline V gene encodes CDR1 LGHDT and CDR2 YNNKEL (reference sequence). The CDR3 consists of 14 residues. CDR3 loop: CASSPGQGDTEAFF. In DNA, the CDR3 is TGTGCCAGCAGCCCCGGACAGGGAGACACTGAAGCTTTCTTT.

This clone appeared a single time. J is TRBJ2-1 and V is TRBV19; D might be TRBD2 (5 bases). The CDR3 contains 14 residues. Germline V lookup: CDR1 LNHDA, CDR2 SQIVND (reference sequence). The ends were cut back, 1 base at V and 5 bases at J, with 9 bases in the middle. The CDR3 sequence: CASSIAFGDNEQFF. CDR3 DNA sequence: TGTGCCAGTAGTATAGCCTTCGGGGACAATGAGCAGTTCTTC.